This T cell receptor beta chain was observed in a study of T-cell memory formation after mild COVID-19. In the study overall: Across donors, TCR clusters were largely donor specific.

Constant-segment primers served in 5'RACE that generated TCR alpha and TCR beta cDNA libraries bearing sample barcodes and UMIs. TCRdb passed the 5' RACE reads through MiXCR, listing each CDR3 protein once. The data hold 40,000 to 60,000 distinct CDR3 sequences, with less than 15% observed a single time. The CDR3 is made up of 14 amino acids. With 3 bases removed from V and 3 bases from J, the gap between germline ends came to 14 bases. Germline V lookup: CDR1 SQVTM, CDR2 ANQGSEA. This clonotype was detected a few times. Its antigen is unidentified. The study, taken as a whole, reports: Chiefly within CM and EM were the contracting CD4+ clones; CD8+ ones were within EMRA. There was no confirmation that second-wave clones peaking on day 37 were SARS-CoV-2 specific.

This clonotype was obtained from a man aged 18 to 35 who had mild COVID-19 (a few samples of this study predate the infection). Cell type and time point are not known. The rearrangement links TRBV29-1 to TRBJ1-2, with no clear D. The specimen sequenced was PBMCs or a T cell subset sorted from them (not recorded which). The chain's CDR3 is CSVEPRLADYGYTF. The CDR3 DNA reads TGCAGCGTTGAGCCCAGGCTAGCTGACTATGGCTACACCTTC.